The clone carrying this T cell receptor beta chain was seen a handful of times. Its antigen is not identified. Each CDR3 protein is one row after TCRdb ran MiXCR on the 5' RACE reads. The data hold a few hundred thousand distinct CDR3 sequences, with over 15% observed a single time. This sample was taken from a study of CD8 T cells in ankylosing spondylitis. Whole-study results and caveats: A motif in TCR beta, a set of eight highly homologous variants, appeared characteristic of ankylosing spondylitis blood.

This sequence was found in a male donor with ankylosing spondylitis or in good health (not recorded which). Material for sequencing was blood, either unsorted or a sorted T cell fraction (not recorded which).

Here the CDR3 reads CASSVEGLAGVETQYF. CDR3 DNA sequence: TGTGCCAGCAGCGTAGAAGGGCTAGCGGGAGTAGAGACCCAGTACTTC. The chain has TRBV9 and TRBJ2-5; TRBD2 aligns across 10 bases. The CDR3 sequence is 16 residues long. The V gene's germline CDR1 is SGDLS and CDR2 YYNGEE. V lost 0 bases and J lost 4; bases outside the gene matches: 6.